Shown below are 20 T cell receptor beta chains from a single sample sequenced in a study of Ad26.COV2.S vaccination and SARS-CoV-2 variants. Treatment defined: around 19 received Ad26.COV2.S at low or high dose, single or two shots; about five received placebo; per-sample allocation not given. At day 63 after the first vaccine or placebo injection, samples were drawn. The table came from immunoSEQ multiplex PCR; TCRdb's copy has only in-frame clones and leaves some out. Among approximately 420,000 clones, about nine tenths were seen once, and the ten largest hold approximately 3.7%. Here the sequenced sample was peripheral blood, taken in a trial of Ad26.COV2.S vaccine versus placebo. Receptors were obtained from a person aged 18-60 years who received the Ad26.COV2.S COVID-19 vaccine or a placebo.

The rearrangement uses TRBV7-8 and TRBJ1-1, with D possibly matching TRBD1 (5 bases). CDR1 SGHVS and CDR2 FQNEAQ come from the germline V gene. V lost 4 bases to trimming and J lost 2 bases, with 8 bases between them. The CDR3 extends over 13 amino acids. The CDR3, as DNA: TGTGCCAGCAGCTCGACAGATAACACTGAAGCTTTCTTT. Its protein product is CASSSTDNTEAFF.

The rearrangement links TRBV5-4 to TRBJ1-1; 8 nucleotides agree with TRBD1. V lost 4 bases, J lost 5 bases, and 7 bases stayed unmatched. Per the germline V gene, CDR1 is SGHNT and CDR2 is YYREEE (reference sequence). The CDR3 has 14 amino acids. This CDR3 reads CASSPGGDRTEAFF. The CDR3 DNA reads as TGTGCCAGCAGCCCAGGGGGCGATCGAACTGAAGCTTTCTTT.

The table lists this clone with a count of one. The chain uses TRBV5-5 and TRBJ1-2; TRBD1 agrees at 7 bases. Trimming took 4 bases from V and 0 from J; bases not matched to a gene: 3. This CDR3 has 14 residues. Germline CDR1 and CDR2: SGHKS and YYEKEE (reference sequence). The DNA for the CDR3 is TGTGCCAGCAGCGGGACAGTTCCTAACTATGGCTACACCTTC. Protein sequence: CASSGTVPNYGYTF. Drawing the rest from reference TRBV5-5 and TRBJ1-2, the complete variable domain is DAGVTQSPTHLIKTRGQQVTLRCSPISGHKSVSWYQQVLGQGPQFIFQYYEKEERGRGNFPDRFSARQFPNYSSELNVNALLLGDSALYLCASSGTVPNYGYTFGSGTRLTVV.

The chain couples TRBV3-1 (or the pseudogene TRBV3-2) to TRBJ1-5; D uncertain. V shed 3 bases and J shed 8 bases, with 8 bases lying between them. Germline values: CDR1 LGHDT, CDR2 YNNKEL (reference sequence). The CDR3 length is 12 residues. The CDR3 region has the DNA TGTGCCAGCAGCCAGGCTTCGGAGCCCCAGCATTTT. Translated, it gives CASSQASEPQHF.

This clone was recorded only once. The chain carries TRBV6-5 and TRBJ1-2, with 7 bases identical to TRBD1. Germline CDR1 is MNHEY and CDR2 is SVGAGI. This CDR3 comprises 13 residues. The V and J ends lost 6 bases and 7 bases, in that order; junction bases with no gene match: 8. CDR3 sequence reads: CASSFRDSSGYTF. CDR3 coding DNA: TGTGCCAGCAGCTTCCGGGACAGCTCTGGCTACACCTTC.

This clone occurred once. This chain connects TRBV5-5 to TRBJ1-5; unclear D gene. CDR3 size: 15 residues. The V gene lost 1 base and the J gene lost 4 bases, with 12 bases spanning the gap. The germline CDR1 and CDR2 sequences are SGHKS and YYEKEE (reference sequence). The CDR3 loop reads CASSLWQQLNQPQHF. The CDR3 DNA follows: TGTGCCAGCAGCTTGTGGCAGCAGTTAAATCAGCCCCAGCATTTT. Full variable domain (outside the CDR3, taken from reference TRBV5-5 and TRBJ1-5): DAGVTQSPTHLIKTRGQQVTLRCSPISGHKSVSWYQQVLGQGPQFIFQYYEKEERGRGNFPDRFSARQFPNYSSELNVNALLLGDSALYLCASSLWQQLNQPQHFGDGTRLSIL.

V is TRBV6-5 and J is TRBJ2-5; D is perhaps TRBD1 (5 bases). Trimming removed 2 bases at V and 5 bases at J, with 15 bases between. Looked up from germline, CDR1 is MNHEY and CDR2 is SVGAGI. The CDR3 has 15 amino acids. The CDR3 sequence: CASSYAPADTETQYF. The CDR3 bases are TGTGCCAGCAGTTACGCCCCCGCGGACACCGAGACCCAGTACTTC.

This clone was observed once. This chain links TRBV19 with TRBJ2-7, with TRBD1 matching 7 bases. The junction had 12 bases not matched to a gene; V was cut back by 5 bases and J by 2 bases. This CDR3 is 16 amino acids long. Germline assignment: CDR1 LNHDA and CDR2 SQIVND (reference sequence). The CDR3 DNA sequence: TGTGCCAGTAGTCCGTACCGGACAGGACGGGCCTACGAGCAGTACTTC. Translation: CASSPYRTGRAYEQYF.

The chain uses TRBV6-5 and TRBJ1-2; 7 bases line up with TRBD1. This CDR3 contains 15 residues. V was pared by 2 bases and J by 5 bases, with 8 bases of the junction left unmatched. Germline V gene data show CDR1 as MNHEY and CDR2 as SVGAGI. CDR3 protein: CASSYGQVGGYGYTF. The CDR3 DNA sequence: TGTGCCAGCAGTTACGGACAGGTGGGGGGTTATGGCTACACCTTC.

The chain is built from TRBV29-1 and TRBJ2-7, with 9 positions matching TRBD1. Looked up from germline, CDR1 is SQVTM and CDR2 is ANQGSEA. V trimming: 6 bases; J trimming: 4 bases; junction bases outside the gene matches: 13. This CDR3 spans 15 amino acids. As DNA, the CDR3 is TGCAGCGTGGGCACAGGGGGGACAGGGATTTACGAGCAGTACTTC. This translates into CSVGTGGTGIYEQYF.

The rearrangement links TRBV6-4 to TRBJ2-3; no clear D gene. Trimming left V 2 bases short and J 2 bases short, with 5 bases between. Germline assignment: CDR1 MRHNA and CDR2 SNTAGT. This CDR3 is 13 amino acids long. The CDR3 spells CASSDGDTDTQYF. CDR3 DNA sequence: TGTGCCAGCAGTGACGGTGACACAGATACGCAGTATTTT.

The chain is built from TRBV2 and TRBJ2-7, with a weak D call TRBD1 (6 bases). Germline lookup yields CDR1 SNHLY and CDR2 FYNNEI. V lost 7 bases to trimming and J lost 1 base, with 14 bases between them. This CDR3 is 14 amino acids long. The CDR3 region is CASTGLTGSYEQYF. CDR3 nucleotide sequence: TGTGCCAGCACAGGTTTAACAGGGTCCTACGAGCAGTACTTC. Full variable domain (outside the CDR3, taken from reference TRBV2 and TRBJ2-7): EPEVTQTPSHQVTQMGQEVILRCVPISNHLYFYWYRQILGQKVEFLVSFYNNEISEKSEIFDDQFSVERPDGSNFTLKIRSTKLEDSAMYFCASTGLTGSYEQYFGPGTRLTVT.

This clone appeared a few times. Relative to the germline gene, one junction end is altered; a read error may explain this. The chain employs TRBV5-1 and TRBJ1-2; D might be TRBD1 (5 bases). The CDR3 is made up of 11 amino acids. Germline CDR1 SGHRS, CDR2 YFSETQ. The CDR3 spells CAELGTPESYF. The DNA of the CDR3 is TGCGCCGAACTCGGGACGCCGGAGAGTTACTTC. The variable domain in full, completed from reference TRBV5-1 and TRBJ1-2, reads KAGVTQTPRYLIKTRGQQVTLSCSPISGHRSVSWYQQTPGQGLQFLFEYFSETQRNKGNFPGRFSGRQFSNSRSEMNVSTLELGDSALYLCAELGTPESYFGSGTRLTVV.

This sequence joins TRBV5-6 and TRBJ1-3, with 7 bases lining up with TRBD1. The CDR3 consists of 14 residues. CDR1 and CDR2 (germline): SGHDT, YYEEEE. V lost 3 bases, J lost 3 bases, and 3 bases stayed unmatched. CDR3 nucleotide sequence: TGTGCCAGCAGCTATTGGGACAGTGGAAACACCATATATTTT. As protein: CASSYWDSGNTIYF.

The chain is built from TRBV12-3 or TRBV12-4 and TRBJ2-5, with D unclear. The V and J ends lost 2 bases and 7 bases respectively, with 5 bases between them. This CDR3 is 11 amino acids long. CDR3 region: CASSLSSTQYF. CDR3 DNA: TGTGCCAGCAGTTTATCGTCGACCCAGTACTTC.

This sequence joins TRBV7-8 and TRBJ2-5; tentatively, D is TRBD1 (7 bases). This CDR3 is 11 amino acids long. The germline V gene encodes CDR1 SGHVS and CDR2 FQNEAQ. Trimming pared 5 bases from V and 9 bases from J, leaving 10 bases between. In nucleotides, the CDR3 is TGTGCCAGCAGCCCAGGGGGGTCCCAGTACTTC. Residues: CASSPGGSQYF.

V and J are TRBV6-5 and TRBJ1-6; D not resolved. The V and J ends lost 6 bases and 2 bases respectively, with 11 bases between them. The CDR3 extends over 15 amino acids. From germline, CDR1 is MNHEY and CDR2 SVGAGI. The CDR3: CASRIKGTYNSPLHF. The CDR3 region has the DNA TGTGCCAGCAGAATAAAAGGGACCTATAATTCACCCCTCCACTTT.

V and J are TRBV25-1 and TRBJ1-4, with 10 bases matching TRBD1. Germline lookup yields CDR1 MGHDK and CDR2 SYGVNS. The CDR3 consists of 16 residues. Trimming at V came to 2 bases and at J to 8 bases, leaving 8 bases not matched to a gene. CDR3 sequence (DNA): TGTGCCAGCAGTGAACGACAGGGGGCTGGATGGGAAAAACTGTTTTTT. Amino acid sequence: CASSERQGAGWEKLFF.

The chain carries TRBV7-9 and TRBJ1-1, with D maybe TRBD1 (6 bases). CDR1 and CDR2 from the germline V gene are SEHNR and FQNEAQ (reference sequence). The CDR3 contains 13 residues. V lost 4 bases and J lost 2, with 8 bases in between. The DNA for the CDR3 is TGTGCCAGCAGCTCACAGGGTAACACTGAAGCTTTCTTT. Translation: CASSSQGNTEAFF.

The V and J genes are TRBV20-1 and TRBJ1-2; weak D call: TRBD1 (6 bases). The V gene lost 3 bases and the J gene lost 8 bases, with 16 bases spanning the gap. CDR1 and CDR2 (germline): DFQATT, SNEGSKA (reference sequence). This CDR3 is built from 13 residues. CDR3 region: CSASPTGFGGYTF. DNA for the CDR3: TGCAGTGCTAGTCCTACAGGGTTTGGCGGCTACACCTTC.